This is a list of T cell receptor beta chains from one sample in a study of response to subunit inactivated influenza vaccine. A single record per CDR3 protein comes from TCRdb applying MiXCR to the RT-PCR reads. This sample has a few hundred thousand distinct CDR3 sequences, with 13% to 15% found just once. The sample consisted of PBMCs from blood, taken 11 to 12 days after vaccination. These receptors all come from a man in his fifties who received an inactivated influenza vaccine. Each CDR3 is given with its conserved first and last residue. D genes are given only for firm matches. Where a row states a size, it is once, few, many or the class of an expanded clone; other rows omit it.

size: few; J: TRBJ2-1; D: NA; V: TRBV7-9; CDR3: CASSPSQGINEQFF; DNA: TGTGCCAGCAGCCCTAGTCAAGGGATCAATGAGCAGTTCTTC
size: NA; J: TRBJ2-7; D: TRBD1; V: TRBV20-1; CDR3: CSARGNAGQGYEQYF; DNA: TGCAGTGCTAGGGGCAATGCGGGACAGGGATACGAGCAGTACTTC
size: NA; J: TRBJ2-1; D: TRBD2; V: TRBV15; CDR3: CATSRMTSGIHNEQFF; DNA: TGTGCCACCAGCAGAATGACTAGCGGGATTCACAATGAGCAGTTCTTC
size: NA; J: TRBJ2-1; D: TRBD2; V: TRBV6-2/TRBV6-3; CDR3: CASRYPWAGVNDEQFF; DNA: TGTGCCAGCAGATACCCGTGGGCGGGAGTCAACGATGAGCAGTTCTTC
size: many; J: TRBJ1-1; D: NA; V: TRBV12-3/TRBV12-4; CDR3: CASIFTVNTEAFF; DNA: TGTGCCAGCATCTTCACAGTGAACACTGAAGCTTTCTTT
size: NA; J: TRBJ2-3; D: NA; V: TRBV7-2; CDR3: CASSALVSVTDTQYF; DNA: TGTGCCAGCAGCGCACTAGTATCGGTCACAGATACGCAGTATTTT
size: NA; J: TRBJ2-1; D: NA; V: TRBV6-1; CDR3: CASSRTDLYNEQFF; DNA: TGTGCCAGCAGTCGGACCGACCTCTACAATGAGCAGTTCTTC
size: NA; J: TRBJ2-1; D: NA; V: TRBV5-1; CDR3: CASSLGAGQGDEQFF; DNA: TGCGCCAGCAGCTTGGGGGCAGGCCAGGGTGATGAGCAGTTCTTC
size: NA; J: TRBJ2-1; D: NA; V: TRBV7-9; CDR3: CASSLANLIHEQFF; DNA: TGTGCCAGCAGCTTAGCGAATCTGATACATGAGCAGTTCTTC
size: NA; J: TRBJ2-7; D: TRBD1; V: TRBV5-1; CDR3: CASSLTTGQIYEQYF; DNA: TGCGCCAGCAGCTTGACGACAGGGCAGATCTACGAGCAGTACTTC
size: few; J: TRBJ2-7; D: TRBD2; V: TRBV4-2; CDR3: CASSQVGGGLASEQYF; DNA: TGTGCCAGCAGCCAAGTTGGCGGGGGACTAGCGAGCGAGCAGTACTTC
size: NA; J: TRBJ2-7; D: TRBD1; V: TRBV10-3; CDR3: CAIRGQGANEQYF; DNA: TGTGCCATCAGAGGACAGGGGGCCAACGAGCAGTACTTC
size: NA; J: TRBJ2-7; D: TRBD2; V: TRBV5-1; CDR3: CASSLVGLAGAEQYF; DNA: TGCGCCAGCAGCTTGGTGGGACTAGCGGGGGCGGAGCAGTACTTC
size: NA; J: TRBJ2-7; D: NA; V: TRBV28; CDR3: CAIGLVSAGISSYEQYF; DNA: TGTGCCATCGGCTTGGTTTCCGCGGGAATTAGCTCCTACGAGCAGTACTTC
size: NA; J: TRBJ2-1; D: NA; V: TRBV27; CDR3: CASSLDSSTVYNEQFF; DNA: TGTGCCAGCAGTTTAGATTCGAGCACTGTCTACAATGAGCAGTTCTTC
size: NA; J: TRBJ2-1; D: TRBD2; V: TRBV7-9; CDR3: CASSLGGGPLNEQFF; DNA: TGTGCCAGCAGCTTGGGCGGGGGGCCTCTCAATGAGCAGTTCTTC
size: NA; J: TRBJ1-2; D: NA; V: TRBV29-1; CDR3: CSVRPTYGYTF; DNA: TGCAGCGTTAGGCCAACTTATGGCTACACCTTC
size: few; J: TRBJ2-1; D: TRBD2; V: TRBV28; CDR3: CASSPLSGLAGNEQFF; DNA: TGTGCCAGCAGTCCGCTGTCGGGACTAGCGGGAAATGAGCAGTTCTTC
size: NA; J: TRBJ1-1; D: TRBD1; V: TRBV6-1; CDR3: CASSASQGVYTEAFF; DNA: TGTGCCAGCAGTGCAAGCCAGGGGGTCTACACTGAAGCTTTCTTT
size: NA; J: TRBJ1-1; D: NA; V: TRBV6-5; CDR3: CASSYSGDGYPKAFF; DNA: TGTGCCAGCAGTTACTCTGGTGACGGCTACCCAAAAGCTTTCTTT
size: many; J: TRBJ1-3; D: NA; V: TRBV11-2; CDR3: CASSLGRGGTIYF; DNA: TGTGCCAGCAGCCTAGGGCGAGGGGGCACCATATATTTT
size: many; J: TRBJ2-1; D: TRBD1; V: TRBV12-3/TRBV12-4; CDR3: CASSRGPNSRYNEQFF; DNA: TGTGCCAGCAGTAGGGGGCCCAACTCCCGCTACAATGAGCAGTTCTTC
size: few; J: TRBJ2-4; D: NA; V: TRBV29-1; CDR3: CSVAGLEPLAKNIQYF; DNA: TGCAGCGTGGCCGGATTAGAGCCCCTAGCCAAAAACATTCAGTACTTC
size: NA; J: TRBJ1-2; D: NA; V: TRBV6-2/TRBV6-3; CDR3: CASSYSDSSGYTF; DNA: TGTGCCAGCAGTTACTCCGACTCTTCTGGCTACACCTTC
size: few; J: TRBJ2-1; D: TRBD1; V: TRBV7-2; CDR3: CASNLDRQYNEQFF; DNA: TGTGCCAGCAACCTGGACAGGCAGTACAATGAGCAGTTCTTC
size: NA; J: TRBJ2-7; D: NA; V: TRBV10-3; CDR3: CAISEGQPYEQYF; DNA: TGTGCCATCAGTGAGGGGCAGCCCTACGAGCAGTACTTC
size: NA; J: TRBJ2-7; D: TRBD2; V: TRBV10-3; CDR3: CAISEPGTSGRDF; DNA: TGTGCCATCAGTGAGCCCGGGACTAGCGGGAGGGACTTC
size: NA; J: TRBJ2-1; D: NA; V: TRBV19; CDR3: CASTPPGLAGRNEQFF; DNA: TGTGCCAGTACTCCCCCGGGTCTAGCAGGTCGTAATGAGCAGTTCTTC
size: NA; J: TRBJ2-5; D: NA; V: TRBV7-2; CDR3: CASSLPVLETQYF; DNA: TGTGCCAGCAGCTTACCAGTGTTGGAGACCCAGTACTTC
size: few; J: TRBJ2-3; D: TRBD2; V: TRBV6-1; CDR3: CASRTGTSGGGRTQYF; DNA: TGTGCCAGCAGAACCGGGACTAGCGGGGGAGGCCGTACGCAGTATTTT
size: few; J: TRBJ2-1; D: NA; V: TRBV20-1; CDR3: CSARVVSGSGDEQFF; DNA: TGCAGTGCTAGAGTGGTTAGCGGATCCGGCGATGAGCAGTTCTTC
size: NA; J: TRBJ2-7; D: TRBD2; V: TRBV5-6; CDR3: CASSLGAGGERQYF; DNA: TGTGCCAGCAGCTTGGGTGCGGGAGGGGAACGGCAGTACTTC
size: NA; J: TRBJ2-5; D: TRBD2; V: TRBV20-1; CDR3: CSARLAGMTQETQYF; DNA: TGCAGTGCTCGACTAGCGGGTATGACCCAAGAGACCCAGTACTTC
size: many; J: TRBJ2-7; D: TRBD1; V: TRBV2; CDR3: CASTYPGQVSYEQYF; DNA: TGTGCCAGCACTTACCCGGGACAGGTCTCCTACGAGCAGTACTTC
size: NA; J: TRBJ1-1; D: NA; V: TRBV27; CDR3: CASSPTGTYTEAFF; DNA: TGTGCCAGCAGTCCGACCGGGACGTACACTGAAGCTTTCTTT
size: few; J: TRBJ2-3; D: NA; V: TRBV7-9; CDR3: CASTPTRGEGTDTQYF; DNA: TGTGCCAGCACTCCGACGAGGGGCGAGGGCACAGATACGCAGTATTTT
size: few; J: TRBJ1-4; D: NA; V: TRBV4-1; CDR3: CASSQPGRGEKLFF; DNA: TGCGCCAGCAGCCAGCCCGGACGAGGAGAAAAACTGTTTTTT
size: NA; J: TRBJ2-5; D: NA; V: TRBV5-1; CDR3: CASSPMVRNKETQYF; DNA: TGCGCCAGCAGCCCGATGGTCCGAAACAAGGAGACCCAGTACTTC
size: few; J: TRBJ2-5; D: NA; V: TRBV7-2; CDR3: CASSRLVLETQYF; DNA: TGTGCCAGCAGCCGACTAGTGCTGGAGACCCAGTACTTC
size: NA; J: TRBJ2-5; D: TRBD2; V: TRBV6-2/TRBV6-3; CDR3: CASSRRLAGQETQYF; DNA: TGTGCCAGCAGCCGCCGACTAGCGGGTCAAGAGACCCAGTACTTC
size: NA; J: TRBJ2-1; D: NA; V: TRBV4-1; CDR3: CASSQAAGSYNEQFF; DNA: TGCGCCAGCAGCCAAGCTGCCGGCTCCTACAATGAGCAGTTCTTC
size: few; J: TRBJ1-3; D: NA; V: TRBV7-2; CDR3: CASSLTRSSGNTIYF; DNA: TGTGCCAGCAGCTTAACGAGGAGCTCTGGAAACACCATATATTTT
size: few; J: TRBJ2-7; D: NA; V: TRBV28; CDR3: CAGGGGDAYEQYF; DNA: TGTGCGGGCGGTGGAGGAGACGCCTACGAGCAGTACTTC
size: NA; J: TRBJ2-1; D: NA; V: TRBV20-1; CDR3: CSASTYNEQFF; DNA: TGCAGTGCTTCCACCTACAATGAGCAGTTCTTC
size: NA; J: TRBJ2-7; D: NA; V: TRBV20-1; CDR3: CSASPLDRAYEQYF; DNA: TGCAGTGCTAGCCCTCTCGACAGAGCCTACGAGCAGTACTTC
size: few; J: TRBJ2-1; D: TRBD2; V: TRBV2; CDR3: CASRLAGVGEQFF; DNA: TGTGCCAGCAGACTAGCGGGAGTGGGTGAGCAGTTCTTC
size: NA; J: TRBJ1-6; D: TRBD1; V: TRBV5-1; CDR3: CASSWQGQSSYNSPLHF; DNA: TGCGCCAGCAGCTGGCAGGGACAGAGCTCCTATAATTCACCCCTCCACTTT
size: few; J: TRBJ2-2; D: TRBD2; V: TRBV25-1; CDR3: CASSERALAGVPNTGELFF; DNA: TGTGCCAGCAGTGAACGGGCGCTAGCGGGCGTCCCGAACACCGGGGAGCTGTTTTTT